This T cell receptor (beta chain) was sequenced during a study of shared clonotypes between healthy human individuals. Background on the study: Researchers drew samples from a couple of women and a few men aged 18 to 49. Study-wide results and caveats: On the whole, naive subsets had larger estimated richness than memory subsets had.

As to this clone: The antigen remains unidentified.

CD45RO negativity and positive selection for CCR7 defined naive CD8 cells, a population that excluded terminally differentiated effector memory CD45RA+ cells. Trimming left V 2 bases short and J 4 bases short, with 14 bases between. Germline CDR1 reads MGHDK; CDR2 reads SYGVNS. This CDR3 comprises 16 residues. Sequenced by immunoSEQ multiplex PCR; TCRdb stores in-frame clones only, minus some. The sample gives millions of clones, 85% to 95% of which show up once; about 1.1% is in the top ten. The chain links TRBV25-1 to TRBJ1-4; no clear D gene. The source material was naive CD8+ T cells sorted from blood. This receptor was obtained from a man younger than 30 in good health. CDR3 sequence (DNA): TGTGCCAGCAGTGAAGGGGTCGAGTCTCGTAATGAAAAACTGTTTTTT. It yields the protein CASSEGVESRNEKLFF.